One and the same sample provided the 10 T cell receptor beta chains below, sequenced in a study of shared T cell receptors in the human thymus. TCRdb's table, derived via immunoSEQ multiplex PCR, lists solely in-frame clones and lacks some. The repertoire holds roughly 660,000 clones, with roughly 90% as singletons. These data were also reused for a study on human thymus T cells.

Input material: thymocytes. These receptors came from a boy younger than two with a congenital heart defect.

This chain links TRBV11-3 with TRBJ1-2; D is possibly TRBD1 (5 bases). The germline V gene has CDR1 SGHNT and CDR2 YENEEA. The CDR3 runs to 14 residues. V was clipped by 5 bases and J by 4 bases, with 14 bases between them. The CDR3, as DNA: TGTGCCAGCAGCGGCCAGGGTAGCAGCTATGGCTACACCTTC. Translation: CASSGQGSSYGYTF. The full variable domain, with the rest looked up from reference TRBV11-3 and TRBJ1-2, is EAGVVQSPRYKIIEKKQPVAFWCNPISGHNTLYWYLQNLGQGPELLIRYENEEAVDDSQLPKDRFSAERLKGVDSTLKIQPAELGDSAVYLCASSGQGSSYGYTFGSGTRLTVV.

The V gene is TRBV5-5, the J gene TRBJ1-1; 7 nucleotides agree with TRBD1. The V segment lost 2 bases and the J segment 1 base; nucleotides outside the gene matches: 5. The V gene's germline CDR1 is SGHKS and CDR2 YYEKEE (reference sequence). The CDR3 has 15 residues. DNA for the CDR3: TGTGCCAGCAGCTTAATCCCAGGGGGGAACACTGAAGCTTTCTTT. Translated: CASSLIPGGNTEAFF.

The chain links TRBV4-2 to TRBJ2-7, with 7 positions matching TRBD2. CDR3 length: 16 residues. Germline V gene lookup returns CDR1 LGHNA and CDR2 YNFKEQ. Losses at the gene ends were 0 bases for V and 3 bases for J; bases not matched to a gene: 8. CDR3 sequence: CASSQDPGREVYEQYF. The CDR3 bases are TGTGCCAGCAGCCAAGACCCAGGGAGGGAAGTCTACGAGCAGTACTTC.

The genes are TRBV6-6 and TRBJ1-2; 12 bases match TRBD1. The CDR3 runs 16 residues. With V trimmed by 5 bases and J by 7 bases, 11 bases remained unmatched. Germline-derived CDR1 and CDR2 are MNHNY and SVGAGI (reference sequence). The CDR3 reads CASSPGQGAISSGYTF. The CDR3 bases are TGTGCCAGCAGTCCGGGACAGGGGGCGATATCGAGTGGCTACACCTTC.

The chain is built from TRBV2 and TRBJ2-2; TRBD1 agrees at 8 bases. The ends lost 7 bases at V and 4 bases at J; junction bases unmatched: 5. Germline V gene sequence: CDR1 SNHLY, CDR2 FYNNEI. The CDR3 extends over 14 amino acids. In DNA, the CDR3 is TGTGCCAGCATGCGGACAGGGAGCACCGGGGAGCTGTTTTTT. This gives the protein CASMRTGSTGELFF.

The chain uses TRBV7-9 and TRBJ2-1; 10 bases match TRBD2. J lost 1 base, V lost 1 base, and 7 bases had no gene match. The CDR3 runs to 18 residues. The germline gives CDR1 SEHNR, CDR2 FQNEAQ (reference sequence). CDR3 nucleotides: TGTGCCAGCAGCTTAGGGGGTGCTAGCGGGAGATCCTACAATGAGCAGTTCTTC. This sequence encodes CASSLGGASGRSYNEQFF.

J is TRBJ2-1 and V is TRBV14; 9 positions match TRBD2. CDR1 is SGHDN and CDR2 is FVKESK in the germline V gene. Losses at the gene ends were 2 bases for V and 8 bases for J; bases not matched to a gene: 7. The CDR3 extends over 15 amino acids. CDR3 amino acids: CASSQSREGRHEQFF. DNA of the CDR3: TGTGCCAGCAGCCAATCGCGGGAGGGACGACATGAGCAGTTCTTC.

The chain joins TRBV10-2 to TRBJ2-3; possible D gene TRBD1, 5 bases. Germline CDR1 and CDR2: WSHSY and SAAADI. V was pared by 7 bases and J by 1 base, with 15 bases between. The CDR3 covers 15 residues. CDR3 bases: TGCGCCAGCACGTTAACAAGGGGTGGCACAGATACGCAGTATTTT. It is translated as CASTLTRGGTDTQYF.

The V and J genes are TRBV10-1 and TRBJ2-5, with 9 bases that match TRBD1. J lost 0 bases, V lost 4 bases, and 6 bases had no gene match. Germline CDR1 reads WNHNN; CDR2 reads SYGVQD (reference sequence). This CDR3 contains 16 residues. The CDR3 coding sequence is TGCGCCAGCAGTGGACCGGACAGGGGAAACCAAGAGACCCAGTACTTC. Protein: CASSGPDRGNQETQYF.

The rearrangement uses TRBV18 and TRBJ2-1, with D possibly TRBD2 on 5 matching bases. Germline assignment: CDR1 KGHSH and CDR2 LQKENI. Trimming took 5 bases from V and 4 from J, leaving 12 bases between them. The CDR3 has 14 residues. The CDR3 bases are TGTGCCAGCTCAAGCATTTGGACTTACAATGAGCAGTTCTTC. It encodes CASSSIWTYNEQFF.